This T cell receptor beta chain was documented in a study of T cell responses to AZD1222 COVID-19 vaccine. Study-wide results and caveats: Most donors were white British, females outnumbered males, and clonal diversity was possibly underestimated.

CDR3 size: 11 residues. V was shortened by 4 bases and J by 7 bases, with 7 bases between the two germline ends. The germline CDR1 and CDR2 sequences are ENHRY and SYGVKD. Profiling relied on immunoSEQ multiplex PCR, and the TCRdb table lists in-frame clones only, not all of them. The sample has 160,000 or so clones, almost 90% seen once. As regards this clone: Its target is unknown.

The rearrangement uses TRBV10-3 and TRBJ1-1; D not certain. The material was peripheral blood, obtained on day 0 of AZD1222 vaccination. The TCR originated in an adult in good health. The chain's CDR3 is CAISADREAFF. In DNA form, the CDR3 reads TGTGCCATCAGTGCTGACCGTGAAGCTTTCTTT.